Listed here are 9 T cell receptor beta chains from one sample, sequenced in a study of T cell changes during pregnancy in multiple sclerosis. Profiled with immunoSEQ multiplex PCR; TCRdb holds only in-frame clones, not every one. In the table there are more than 70,000 clones, roughly 91% of which are singletons. Sequencing was performed on peripheral blood, taken after pregnancy. Source of these receptors: a female donor in good health, enrolled as a control in a pregnancy study.

The CDR3 DNA follows: TGTGCCAGCAGCCAGGACTACCTGGGGTCAGAGACCCAGTACTTC. Translation gives CASSQDYLGSETQYF. The chain carries TRBV4-2 and TRBJ2-5; perhaps TRBD2 as D (6 bases). The CDR3 totals 15 residues. Trimming cost V 3 bases and J 4 bases, with 15 bases left between them. Per germline, CDR1 LGHNA and CDR2 YNFKEQ.

The chain couples TRBV5-6 to TRBJ2-1, with 7 nucleotides matching TRBD1. The CDR3 is made up of 13 amino acids. V shed 5 bases and J 6 bases; nucleotides not matched to a gene: 5. Germline loops: CDR1 SGHDT, CDR2 YYEEEE. The CDR3 here is CASRTPGGNEQFF. The DNA for the CDR3 is TGTGCCAGCAGAACTCCAGGGGGCAATGAGCAGTTCTTC.

The rearrangement joins TRBV7-2 to TRBJ2-7, with D uncertain. This CDR3 is 12 amino acids long. CDR1 is SGHTA, CDR2 FQGNSA, per germline. V was clipped by 5 bases and J by 4 bases, with 9 bases between them. CDR3: CASSPDKYEQYF. DNA for the CDR3: TGTGCCAGCAGCCCCGACAAGTACGAGCAGTACTTC.

This chain uses TRBV4-2 with TRBJ1-2, with a tentative D call TRBD1 (6 bases). CDR1 LGHNA and CDR2 YNFKEQ come from the germline V gene. The germline V and J ends were trimmed by 0 bases and 4 bases, with 9 bases remaining between them. The CDR3 is 14 residues long. CDR3 sequence reads: CASSQDGGVYGYTF. The CDR3 DNA sequence: TGTGCCAGCAGCCAAGATGGGGGCGTCTATGGCTACACCTTC.

The chain joins TRBV7-2 to TRBJ1-1, with unresolved D. The CDR3 has 16 residues. Deletions cut 2 bases from V and 3 bases from J, with 16 bases between. CDR1 is SGHTA and CDR2 is FQGNSA in the germline V gene. The CDR3 sequence is CASSLKPVFLHTEAFF. The CDR3, as DNA: TGTGCCAGCAGCTTAAAACCGGTGTTTTTGCACACTGAAGCTTTCTTT. Combining the CDR3 with reference TRBV7-2 and TRBJ1-1 gives the whole variable domain GAGVSQSPSNKVTEKGKDVELRCDPISGHTALYWYRQSLGQGLEFLIYFQGNSAPDKSGLPSDRFSAERTGGSVSTLTIQRTQQEDSAVYLCASSLKPVFLHTEAFFGQGTRLTVV.

This sequence joins TRBV11-2 and TRBJ2-3; no definite D call. The CDR3 length is 12 residues. Trimming left V 5 bases short and J 3 bases short, with 6 bases between. Per germline, CDR1 SGHAT and CDR2 FQNNGV. Here the CDR3 DNA reads TGTGCCAGCAGCCGCGCGACAGATACGCAGTATTTT. It translates to CASSRATDTQYF.

This clone turned up a few times. The chain links TRBV20-1 to TRBJ1-1, with 9 bases lining up with TRBD1. In germline, CDR1 is DFQATT, CDR2 SNEGSKA (reference sequence). This CDR3 comprises 11 residues. Losses at the gene ends were 5 bases for V and 9 bases for J; bases not matched to a gene: 4. CDR3 region: CSAGTGSKAFF. For the CDR3, the DNA is TGCAGTGCTGGGACAGGGTCTAAAGCTTTCTTT.

The chain carries TRBV5-1 and TRBJ2-7; possible D gene TRBD2, 6 bases. This CDR3 is 16 amino acids long. The V gene lost 0 bases and the J gene lost 1 base, with 14 bases spanning the gap. The germline CDR1 and CDR2 sequences are SGHRS and YFSETQ. CDR3 protein: CASSLATGGSSYEQYF. In DNA form, the CDR3 reads TGCGCCAGCAGCTTGGCCACAGGAGGGAGTTCCTACGAGCAGTACTTC.

The V gene is TRBV4-1, the J gene TRBJ1-4; D call uncertain. Deletions cut 4 bases from V and 5 bases from J, with 11 bases between. CDR3 length equals 14 residues. Germline assignment: CDR1 MGHRA and CDR2 YSYEKL. In nucleotides, the CDR3 is TGCGCCAGCAGCCCCCGTCCCAGGAATGAAAAACTGTTTTTT. Translating it yields CASSPRPRNEKLFF.